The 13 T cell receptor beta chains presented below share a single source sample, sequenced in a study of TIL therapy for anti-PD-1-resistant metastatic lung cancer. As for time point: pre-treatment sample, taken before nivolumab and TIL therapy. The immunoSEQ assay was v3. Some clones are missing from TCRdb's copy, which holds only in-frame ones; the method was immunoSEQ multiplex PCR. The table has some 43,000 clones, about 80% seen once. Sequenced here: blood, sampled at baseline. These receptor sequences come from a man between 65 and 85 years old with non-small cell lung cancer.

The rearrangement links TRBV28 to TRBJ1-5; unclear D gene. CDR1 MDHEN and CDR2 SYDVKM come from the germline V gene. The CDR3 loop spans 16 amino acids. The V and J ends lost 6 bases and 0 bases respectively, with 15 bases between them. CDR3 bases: TGTGCCAGCAGCCGAGGACTGACCTATAGCAATCAGCCCCAGCATTTT. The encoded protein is CASSRGLTYSNQPQHF. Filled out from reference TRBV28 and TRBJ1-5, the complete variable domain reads DVKVTQSSRYLVKRTGEKVFLECVQDMDHENMFWYRQDPGLGLRLIYFSYDVKMKEKGDIPEGYSVSREKKERFSLILESASTNQTSMYLCASSRGLTYSNQPQHFGDGTRLSIL.

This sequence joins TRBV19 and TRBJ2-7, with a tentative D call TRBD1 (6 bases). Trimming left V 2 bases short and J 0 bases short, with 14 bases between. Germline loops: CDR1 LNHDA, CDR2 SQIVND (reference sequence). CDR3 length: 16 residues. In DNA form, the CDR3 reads TGTGCCAGTAGTATAATAGGAGGACAGCCCTCCTACGAGCAGTACTTC. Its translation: CASSIIGGQPSYEQYF.

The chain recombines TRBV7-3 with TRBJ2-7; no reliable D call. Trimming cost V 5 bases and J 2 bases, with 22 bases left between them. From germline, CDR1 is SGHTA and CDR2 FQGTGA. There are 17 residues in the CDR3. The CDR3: CASSKKRPEDITYEQYF. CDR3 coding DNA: TGTGCCAGCAGCAAAAAGCGTCCAGAAGATATTACCTACGAGCAGTACTTC.

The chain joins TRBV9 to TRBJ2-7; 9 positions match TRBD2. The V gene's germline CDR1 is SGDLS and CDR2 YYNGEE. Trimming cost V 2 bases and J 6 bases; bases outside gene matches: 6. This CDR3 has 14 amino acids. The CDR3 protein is CASSVTGLATEQYF. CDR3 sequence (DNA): TGTGCCAGCAGCGTCACGGGACTAGCTACCGAGCAGTACTTC.

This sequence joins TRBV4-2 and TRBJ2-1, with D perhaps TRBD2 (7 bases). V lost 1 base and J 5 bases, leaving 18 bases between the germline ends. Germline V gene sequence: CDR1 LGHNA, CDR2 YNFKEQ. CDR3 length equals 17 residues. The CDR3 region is CASSQVSGRGQDNEQFF. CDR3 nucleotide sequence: TGTGCCAGCAGCCAAGTATCAGGGCGGGGGCAAGACAATGAGCAGTTCTTC.

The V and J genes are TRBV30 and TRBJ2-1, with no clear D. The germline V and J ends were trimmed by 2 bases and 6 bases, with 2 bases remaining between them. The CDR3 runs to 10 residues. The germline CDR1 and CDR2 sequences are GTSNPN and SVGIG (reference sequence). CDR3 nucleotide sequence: TGTGCCTGGAGTCGCAATGAGCAGTTCTTC. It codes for CAWSRNEQFF.

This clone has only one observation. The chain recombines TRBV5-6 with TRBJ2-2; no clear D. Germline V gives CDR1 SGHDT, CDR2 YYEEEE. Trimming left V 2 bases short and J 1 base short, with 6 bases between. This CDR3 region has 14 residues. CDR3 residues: CASSLSKNTGELFF. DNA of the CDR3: TGTGCCAGCAGCTTAAGTAAGAACACCGGGGAGCTGTTTTTT.

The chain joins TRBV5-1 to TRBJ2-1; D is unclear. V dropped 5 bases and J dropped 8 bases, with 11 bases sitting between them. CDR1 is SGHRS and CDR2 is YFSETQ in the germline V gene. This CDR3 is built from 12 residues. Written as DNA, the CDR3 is TGCGCCAGCAGGATCACCGGTGATGAGCAGTTCTTC. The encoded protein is CASRITGDEQFF. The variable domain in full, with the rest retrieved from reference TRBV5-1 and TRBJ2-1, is KAGVTQTPRYLIKTRGQQVTLSCSPISGHRSVSWYQQTPGQGLQFLFEYFSETQRNKGNFPGRFSGRQFSNSRSEMNVSTLELGDSALYLCASRITGDEQFFGPGTRLTVL.

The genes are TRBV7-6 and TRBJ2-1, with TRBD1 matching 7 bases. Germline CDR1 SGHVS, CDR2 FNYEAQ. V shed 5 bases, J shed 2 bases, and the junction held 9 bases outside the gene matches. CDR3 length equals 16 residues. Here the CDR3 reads CASSPSTGLPYNEQFF. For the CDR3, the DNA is TGTGCCAGCAGCCCGTCGACAGGGCTACCCTACAATGAGCAGTTCTTC.

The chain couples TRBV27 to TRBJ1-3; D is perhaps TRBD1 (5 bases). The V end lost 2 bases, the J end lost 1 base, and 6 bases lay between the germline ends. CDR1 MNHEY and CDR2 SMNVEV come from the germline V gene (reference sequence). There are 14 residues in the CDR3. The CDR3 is CASSLGGSGNTIYF. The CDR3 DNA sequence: TGTGCCAGCAGTTTAGGGGGATCTGGAAACACCATATATTTT.

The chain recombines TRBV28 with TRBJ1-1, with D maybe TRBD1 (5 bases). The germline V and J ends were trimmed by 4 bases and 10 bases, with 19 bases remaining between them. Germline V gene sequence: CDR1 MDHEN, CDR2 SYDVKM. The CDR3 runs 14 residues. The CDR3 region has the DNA TGTGCCAGCAGTTCACTCGGAGCAGGGAGCGGAGCTTTCTTT. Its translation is CASSSLGAGSGAFF.

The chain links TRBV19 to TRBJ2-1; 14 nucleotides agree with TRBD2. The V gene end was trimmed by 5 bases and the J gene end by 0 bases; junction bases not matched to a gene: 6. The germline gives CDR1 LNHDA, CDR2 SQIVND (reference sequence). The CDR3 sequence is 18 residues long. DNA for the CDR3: TGTGCCAGTAGTGTACGACTAGCGGGAGGGAGCTCCTACAATGAGCAGTTCTTC. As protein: CASSVRLAGGSSYNEQFF.

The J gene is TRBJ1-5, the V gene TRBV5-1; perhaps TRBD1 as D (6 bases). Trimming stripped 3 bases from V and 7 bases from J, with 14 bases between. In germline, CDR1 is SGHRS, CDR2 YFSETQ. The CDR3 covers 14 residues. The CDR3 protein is CASSSWGQGQPQHF. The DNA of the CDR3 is TGCGCCAGCAGCTCCTGGGGGCAAGGACAGCCCCAGCATTTT.